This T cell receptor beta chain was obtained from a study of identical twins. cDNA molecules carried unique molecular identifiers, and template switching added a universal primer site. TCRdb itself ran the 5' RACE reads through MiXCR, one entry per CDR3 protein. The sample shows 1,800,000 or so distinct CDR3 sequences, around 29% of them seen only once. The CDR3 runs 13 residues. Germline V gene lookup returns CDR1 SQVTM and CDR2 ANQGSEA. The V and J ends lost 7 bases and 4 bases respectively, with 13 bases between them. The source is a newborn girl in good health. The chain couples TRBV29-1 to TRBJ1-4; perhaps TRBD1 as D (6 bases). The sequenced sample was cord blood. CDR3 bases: TGCAGCGCTCGGACAGAAAATAATGAAAAACTGTTTTTT. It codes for CSARTENNEKLFF.